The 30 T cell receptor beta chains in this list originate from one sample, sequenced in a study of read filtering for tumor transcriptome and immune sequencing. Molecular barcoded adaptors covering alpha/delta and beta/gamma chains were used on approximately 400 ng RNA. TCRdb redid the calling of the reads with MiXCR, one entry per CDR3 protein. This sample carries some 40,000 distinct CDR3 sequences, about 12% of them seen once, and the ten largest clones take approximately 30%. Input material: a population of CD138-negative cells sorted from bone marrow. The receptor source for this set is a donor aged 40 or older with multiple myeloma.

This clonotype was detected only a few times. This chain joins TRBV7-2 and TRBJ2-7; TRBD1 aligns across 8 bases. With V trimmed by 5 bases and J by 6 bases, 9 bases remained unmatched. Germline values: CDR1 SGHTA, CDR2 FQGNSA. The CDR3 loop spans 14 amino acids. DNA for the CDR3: TGTGCCAGCAGCCCCGGACAGGGCCCACTCGAGCAGTACTTC. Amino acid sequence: CASSPGQGPLEQYF.

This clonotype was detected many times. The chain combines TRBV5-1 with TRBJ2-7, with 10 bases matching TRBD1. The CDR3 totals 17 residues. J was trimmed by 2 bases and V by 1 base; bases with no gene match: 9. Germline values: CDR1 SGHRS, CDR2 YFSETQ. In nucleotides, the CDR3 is TGCGCCAGCAGCTTGTCCGGGACAGGGGATTGGACCTACGAGCAGTACTTC. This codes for CASSLSGTGDWTYEQYF.

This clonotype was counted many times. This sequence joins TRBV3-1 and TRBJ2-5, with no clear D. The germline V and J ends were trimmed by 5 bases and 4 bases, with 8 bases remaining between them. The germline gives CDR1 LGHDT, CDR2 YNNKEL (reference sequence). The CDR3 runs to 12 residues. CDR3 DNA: TGTGCCAGCAGCGGAGAAGGAGAGACCCAGTACTTC. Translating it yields CASSGEGETQYF.

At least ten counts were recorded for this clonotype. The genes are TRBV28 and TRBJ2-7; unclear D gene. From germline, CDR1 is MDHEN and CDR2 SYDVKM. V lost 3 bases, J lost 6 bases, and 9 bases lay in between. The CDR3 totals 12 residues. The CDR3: CASSFEAREQYF. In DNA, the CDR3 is TGTGCCAGCAGTTTCGAAGCCCGCGAGCAGTACTTC.

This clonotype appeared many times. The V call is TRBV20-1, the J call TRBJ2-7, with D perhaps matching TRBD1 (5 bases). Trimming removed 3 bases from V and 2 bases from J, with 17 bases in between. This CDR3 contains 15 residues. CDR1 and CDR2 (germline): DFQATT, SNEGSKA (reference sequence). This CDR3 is CSARDRAGKPYEQYF. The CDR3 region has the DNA TGCAGTGCTAGGGACCGGGCAGGGAAGCCCTACGAGCAGTACTTC.

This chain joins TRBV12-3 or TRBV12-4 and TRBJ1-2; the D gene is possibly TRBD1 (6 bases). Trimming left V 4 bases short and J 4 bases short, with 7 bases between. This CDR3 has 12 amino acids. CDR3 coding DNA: TGTGCCAGCAGTTCGACAGGCTATGGCTACACCTTC. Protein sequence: CASSSTGYGYTF.

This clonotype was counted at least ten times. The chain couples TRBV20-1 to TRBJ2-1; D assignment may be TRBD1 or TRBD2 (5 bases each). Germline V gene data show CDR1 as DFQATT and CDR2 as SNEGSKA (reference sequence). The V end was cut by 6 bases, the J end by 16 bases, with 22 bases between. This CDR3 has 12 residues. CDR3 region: CSAEQDGAARFF. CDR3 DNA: TGCAGTGCGGAGCAGGACGGGGCCGCCCGCTTCTTC.

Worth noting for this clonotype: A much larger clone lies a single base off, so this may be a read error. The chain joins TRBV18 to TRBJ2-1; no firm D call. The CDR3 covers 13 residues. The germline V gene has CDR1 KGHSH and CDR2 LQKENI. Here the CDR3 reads CASSPSGGNGQFF. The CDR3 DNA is TGTGCCAGCTCACCAAGTGGCGGCAATGGGCAGTTCTTC.

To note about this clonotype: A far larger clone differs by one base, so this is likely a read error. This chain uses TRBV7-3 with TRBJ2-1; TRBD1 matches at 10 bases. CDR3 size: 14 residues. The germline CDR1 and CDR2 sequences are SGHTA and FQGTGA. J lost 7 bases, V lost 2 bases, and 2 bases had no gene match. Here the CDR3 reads CASSLGTGANEQFF. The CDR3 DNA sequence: TGTGCCAGCAGCTTAGGGACAGGGGCGAATGAGCAGTTCTTC.

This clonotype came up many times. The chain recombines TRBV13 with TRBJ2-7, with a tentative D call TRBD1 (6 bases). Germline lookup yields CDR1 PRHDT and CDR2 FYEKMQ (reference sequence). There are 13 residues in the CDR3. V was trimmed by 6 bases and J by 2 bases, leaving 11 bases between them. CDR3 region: CASSRGQTYEQYF. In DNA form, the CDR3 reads TGTGCCAGCAGTAGAGGACAGACCTACGAGCAGTACTTC.

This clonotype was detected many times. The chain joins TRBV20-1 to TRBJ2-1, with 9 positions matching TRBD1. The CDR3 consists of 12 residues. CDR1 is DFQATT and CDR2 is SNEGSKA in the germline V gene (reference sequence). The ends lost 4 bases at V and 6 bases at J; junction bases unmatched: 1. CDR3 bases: TGCAGTGCTACGGGACAGGGCAATGAGCAGTTCTTC. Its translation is CSATGQGNEQFF.

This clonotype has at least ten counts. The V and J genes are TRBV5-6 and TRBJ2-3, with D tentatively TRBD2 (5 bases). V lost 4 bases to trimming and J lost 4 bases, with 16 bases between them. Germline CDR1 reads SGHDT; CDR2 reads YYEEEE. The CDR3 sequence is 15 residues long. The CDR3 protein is CASSRGIDGADTQYF. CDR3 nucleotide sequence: TGTGCCAGCAGCCGTGGGATAGACGGGGCAGATACGCAGTATTTT.

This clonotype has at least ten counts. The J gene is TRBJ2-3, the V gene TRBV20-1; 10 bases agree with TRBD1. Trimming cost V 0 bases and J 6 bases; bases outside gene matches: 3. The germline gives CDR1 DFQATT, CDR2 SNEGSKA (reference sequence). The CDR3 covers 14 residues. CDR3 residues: CSAREGTGDDTQYF. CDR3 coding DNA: TGCAGTGCTAGAGAGGGGACAGGGGACGATACGCAGTATTTT.

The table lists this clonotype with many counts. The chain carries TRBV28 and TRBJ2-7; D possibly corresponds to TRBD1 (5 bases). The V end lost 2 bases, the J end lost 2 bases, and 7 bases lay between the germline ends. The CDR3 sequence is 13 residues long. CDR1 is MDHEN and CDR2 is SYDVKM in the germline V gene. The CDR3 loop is CASSLRQTYEQYF. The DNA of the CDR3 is TGTGCCAGCAGTTTACGACAGACCTACGAGCAGTACTTC. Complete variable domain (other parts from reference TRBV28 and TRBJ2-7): DVKVTQSSRYLVKRTGEKVFLECVQDMDHENMFWYRQDPGLGLRLIYFSYDVKMKEKGDIPEGYSVSREKKERFSLILESASTNQTSMYLCASSLRQTYEQYFGPGTRLTVT.

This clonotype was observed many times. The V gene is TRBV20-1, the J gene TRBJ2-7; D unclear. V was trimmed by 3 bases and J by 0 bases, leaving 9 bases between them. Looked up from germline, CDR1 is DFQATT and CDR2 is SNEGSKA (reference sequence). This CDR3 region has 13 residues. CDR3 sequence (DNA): TGCAGTGCTAGGGGCGGCTACTCCTACGAGCAGTACTTC. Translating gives CSARGGYSYEQYF.

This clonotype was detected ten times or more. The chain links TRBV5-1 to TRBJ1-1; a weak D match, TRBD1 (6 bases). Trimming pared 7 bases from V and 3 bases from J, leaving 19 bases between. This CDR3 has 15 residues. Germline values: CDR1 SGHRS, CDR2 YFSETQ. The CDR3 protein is CASGVFMAGDTEAFF. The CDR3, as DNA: TGCGCCAGCGGCGTGTTTATGGCAGGGGACACTGAAGCTTTCTTT.

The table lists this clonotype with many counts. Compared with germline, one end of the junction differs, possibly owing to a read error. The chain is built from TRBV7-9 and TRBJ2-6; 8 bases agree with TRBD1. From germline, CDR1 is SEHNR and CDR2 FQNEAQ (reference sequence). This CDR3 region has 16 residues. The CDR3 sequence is CASTLPTGAGANVLTF. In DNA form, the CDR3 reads TGTGCCAGCACCTTACCGACAGGGGCTGGGGCCAACGTCCTGACTTTC.

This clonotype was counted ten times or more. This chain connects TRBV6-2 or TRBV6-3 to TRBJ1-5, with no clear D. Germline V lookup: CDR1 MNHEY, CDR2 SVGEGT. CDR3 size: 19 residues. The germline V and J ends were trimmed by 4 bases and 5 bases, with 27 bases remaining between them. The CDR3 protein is CASSFAPHREAAKDQPQHF. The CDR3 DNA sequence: TGTGCCAGCAGTTTTGCCCCCCATCGTGAAGCTGCTAAGGATCAGCCCCAGCATTTT.

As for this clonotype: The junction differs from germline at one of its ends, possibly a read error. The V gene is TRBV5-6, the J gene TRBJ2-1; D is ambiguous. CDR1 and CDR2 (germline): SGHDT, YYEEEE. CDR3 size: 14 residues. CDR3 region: CASIAPSSYNQQFF. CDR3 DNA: TGTGCCAGCATCGCTCCAAGCTCCTACAATCAGCAGTTCTTC.

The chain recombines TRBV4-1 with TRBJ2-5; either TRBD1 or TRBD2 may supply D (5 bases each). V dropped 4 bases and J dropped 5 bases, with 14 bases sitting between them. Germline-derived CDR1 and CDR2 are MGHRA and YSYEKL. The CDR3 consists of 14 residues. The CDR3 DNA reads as TGCGCCAGCAGCCCCGGGACGCCGAGCGAGACCCAGTACTTC. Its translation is CASSPGTPSETQYF.

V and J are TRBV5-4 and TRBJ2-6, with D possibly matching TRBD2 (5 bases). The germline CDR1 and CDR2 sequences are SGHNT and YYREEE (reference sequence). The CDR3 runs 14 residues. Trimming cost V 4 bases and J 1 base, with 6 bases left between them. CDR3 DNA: TGTGCCAGCAGCAGGGAGTCTGGGGCCAACGTCCTGACTTTC. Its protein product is CASSRESGANVLTF.

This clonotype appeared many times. CDR3 DNA sequence: TGTGCCAGCAGTGACCTTAAAGGACAGGGGGTCTACGAGCAGTACTTC. Amino acids: CASSDLKGQGVYEQYF. This chain connects TRBV27 to TRBJ2-7; 10 bases are a match to TRBD1. Losses at the gene ends were 5 bases for V and 3 bases for J; bases not matched to a gene: 10. The germline V gene has CDR1 MNHEY and CDR2 SMNVEV (reference sequence). This CDR3 region has 16 residues.

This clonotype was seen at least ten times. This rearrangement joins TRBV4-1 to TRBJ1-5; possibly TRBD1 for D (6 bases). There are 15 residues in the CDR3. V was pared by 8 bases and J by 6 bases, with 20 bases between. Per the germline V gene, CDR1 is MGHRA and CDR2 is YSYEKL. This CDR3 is CASGEHTRGIQPQHF. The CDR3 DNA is TGCGCCAGCGGAGAACACACGAGGGGGATTCAGCCCCAGCATTTT.

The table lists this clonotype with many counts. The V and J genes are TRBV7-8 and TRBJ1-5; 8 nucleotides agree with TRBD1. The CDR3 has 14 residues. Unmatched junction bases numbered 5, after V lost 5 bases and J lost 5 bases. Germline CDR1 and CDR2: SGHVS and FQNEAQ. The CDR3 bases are TGTGCCAGCAGCCGACAGGGGCGGTATCAGCCCCAGCATTTT. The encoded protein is CASSRQGRYQPQHF. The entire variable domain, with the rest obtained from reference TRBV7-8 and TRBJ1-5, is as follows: GAGVSQSPRYKVAKRGQDVALRCDPISGHVSLFWYQQALGQGPEFLTYFQNEAQLDKSGLPSDRFFAERPEGSVSTLKIQRTQQEDSAVYLCASSRQGRYQPQHFGDGTRLSIL.

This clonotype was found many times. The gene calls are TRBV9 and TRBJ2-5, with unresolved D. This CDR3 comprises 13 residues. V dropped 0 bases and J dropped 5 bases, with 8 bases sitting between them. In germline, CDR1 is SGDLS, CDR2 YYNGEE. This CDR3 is CASSVAPRETQYF. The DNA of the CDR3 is TGTGCCAGCAGCGTAGCGCCAAGGGAGACCCAGTACTTC.

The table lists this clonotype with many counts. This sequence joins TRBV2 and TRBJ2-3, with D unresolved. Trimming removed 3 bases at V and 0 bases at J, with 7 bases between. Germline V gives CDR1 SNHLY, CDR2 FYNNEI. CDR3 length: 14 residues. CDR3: CASSDAPSTDTQYF. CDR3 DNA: TGTGCCAGCAGTGACGCCCCAAGCACAGATACGCAGTATTTT. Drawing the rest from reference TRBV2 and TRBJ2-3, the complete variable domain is EPEVTQTPSHQVTQMGQEVILRCVPISNHLYFYWYRQILGQKVEFLVSFYNNEISEKSEIFDDQFSVERPDGSNFTLKIRSTKLEDSAMYFCASSDAPSTDTQYFGPGTRLTVL.

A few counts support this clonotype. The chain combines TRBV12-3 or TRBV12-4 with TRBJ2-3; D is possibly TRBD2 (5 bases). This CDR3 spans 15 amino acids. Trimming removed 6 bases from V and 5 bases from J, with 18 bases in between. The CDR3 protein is CASRKGPAGQDTQYF. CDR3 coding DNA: TGTGCCAGCAGAAAGGGCCCTGCGGGTCAAGATACGCAGTATTTT.

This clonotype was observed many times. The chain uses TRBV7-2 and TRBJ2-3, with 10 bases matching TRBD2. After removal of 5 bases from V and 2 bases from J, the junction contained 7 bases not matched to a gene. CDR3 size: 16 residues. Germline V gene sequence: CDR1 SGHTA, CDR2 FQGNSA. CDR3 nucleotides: TGTGCCAGCAGCCCACAAGCGGGGGGGTTCACAGATACGCAGTATTTT. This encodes CASSPQAGGFTDTQYF.

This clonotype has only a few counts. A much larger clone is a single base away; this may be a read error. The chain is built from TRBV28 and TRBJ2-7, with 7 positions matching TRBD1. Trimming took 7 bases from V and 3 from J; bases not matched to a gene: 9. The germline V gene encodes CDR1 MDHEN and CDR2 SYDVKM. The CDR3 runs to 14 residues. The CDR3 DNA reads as TGTGCCAGCACCTTCGGGACAGATCTCTACGAGCAGTACTTC. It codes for CASTFGTDLYEQYF.

The CDR3 loop is CASSLGGLYNEQFF. The DNA for the CDR3 is TGTGCCAGCAGCTTAGGGGGTCTCTACAATGAGCAGTTCTTC. V and J are TRBV11-2 and TRBJ2-1; D is uncertain. This CDR3 contains 14 residues. The germline CDR1 and CDR2 sequences are SGHAT and FQNNGV. The ends were cut back, 1 base at V and 3 bases at J, with 7 bases in the middle.